This T cell receptor beta chain is drawn from a study of response to subunit inactivated influenza vaccine. This CDR3 is built from 15 residues. Germline CDR1 reads SGHTA; CDR2 reads FQGNSA. V was shortened by 2 bases and J by 3 bases, with 11 bases between the two germline ends. In its sample, this clonotype was seen a few times. TCRdb re-called the RT-PCR reads through MiXCR, storing one row per CDR3 protein. Found here are about 830,000 distinct CDR3 sequences, around a sixth of them singletons; the top ten hold 9.5% to 13%. The gene calls are TRBV7-2 and TRBJ2-1; a weak D match, TRBD1 (5 bases). The clonotype comes from a man in his forties or fifties who received an inactivated influenza vaccine. This material consisted of PBMCs from blood, taken 5 days after vaccination. CDR3 bases: TGTGCCAGCAGCTTACGAACAGGCAACTACAATGAGCAGTTCTTC. This encodes CASSLRTGNYNEQFF.